Presented here are 28 T cell receptor beta chains from one specimen sequenced in a study of spatial heterogeneity in lung cancer (dated by TCRdb to about 2019). The time point label corresponds to: sample taken at primary tumor resection. For TCR sequencing, whole RNA was extracted from tumor and nontumor lung tissue, or from cryopreserved PBMC samples, and no cell sorting was done. The library came from 5' RACE. TCRdb records NextSeq 500 as the sequencer. TCRdb ran its own pipeline on the public reads, namely fastp trimming at Q25 and MiXCR clone calling, and kept in-frame beta chains. All rows with the same CDR3 protein become a single entry with the most common DNA and genes. The table for this sample lists around 60,000 distinct CDR3 sequences; approximately 8.9% of them were counted only once. Jointly, the top ten make up more than 12% of the sample. Here the sequenced sample was PBMCs, taken at surgery. The receptors here all came from a female donor with early-stage non-small cell lung cancer.

This chain uses TRBV12-3 or TRBV12-4 with TRBJ1-1; D possibly corresponds to TRBD1 (5 bases). V lost 2 bases and J 4 bases, leaving 8 bases between the germline ends. The CDR3 is 13 residues long. This CDR3 reads CASSLWGATEAFF. DNA for the CDR3: TGTGCCAGCAGTTTATGGGGCGCCACTGAAGCTTTCTTT.

This clonotype was observed a handful of times. The V gene is TRBV10-3, the J gene TRBJ2-7; tentative D call: TRBD2 (5 bases). This CDR3 spans 14 amino acids. Trimming left V 5 bases short and J 6 bases short, with 17 bases between. Germline assignment: CDR1 ENHRY and CDR2 SYGVKD. CDR3 amino acids: CAISTGMGAPEQYV. In DNA, the CDR3 is TGTGCCATCAGTACCGGGATGGGAGCACCCGAGCAGTACGTC.

This clonotype occurred many times. This sequence joins TRBV19 and TRBJ1-5; TRBD1 agrees at 10 bases. In germline, CDR1 is LNHDA, CDR2 SQIVND (reference sequence). V lost 5 bases to trimming and J lost 6 bases; unmatched junction nucleotides: 7. The length of the CDR3 is 15 residues. Written as DNA, the CDR3 is TGTGCCAGTAGTGTCGACAGGGGGCTAATTCAGCCCCAGCATTTT. This gives the protein CASSVDRGLIQPQHF.

Many counts were recorded for this clonotype. This chain joins TRBV29-1 and TRBJ2-7, with D tentatively TRBD1 or TRBD2 (5 bases each). V was trimmed by 6 bases and J by 5 bases, leaving 20 bases between them. This CDR3 region has 14 residues. Per germline, CDR1 SQVTM and CDR2 ANQGSEA. Written as DNA, the CDR3 is TGCAGCGTAAACGTGAGGGACCACGACAACGAGCAGTACTTC. Amino acid sequence: CSVNVRDHDNEQYF.

This rearrangement joins TRBV28 to TRBJ1-1, with D maybe TRBD1 (5 bases). Germline V gives CDR1 MDHEN, CDR2 SYDVKM. CDR3 length equals 14 residues. V dropped 3 bases and J dropped 4 bases, with 12 bases sitting between them. CDR3 nucleotide sequence: TGTGCCAGCAGTTTGCCGGAGGGGTTCACTGAAGCTTTCTTT. It translates to CASSLPEGFTEAFF.

This clonotype was recorded many times. The gene calls are TRBV12-2 and TRBJ2-1; the table's D call, TRBD1, was not checked against the DNA. TRBV12-2 is given as a pseudogene. The CDR3 length is 16 residues. This CDR3 reads CASRPGMTPSYNEQFF. CDR3 DNA: TGTGCAAGTCGCCCAGGTATGACCCCTTCCTACAATGAGCAGTTCTTC.

The V and J genes are TRBV24-1 and TRBJ1-1; D gene unclear. This CDR3 has 13 amino acids. With 1 base removed from V and 5 bases from J, the gap between germline ends came to 7 bases. Germline CDR1 KGHDR, CDR2 SFDVKD. The CDR3 coding sequence is TGTGCCACCAGTGATTTCACGGGGACTGAAGCTTTCTTT. Residues: CATSDFTGTEAFF.

This clonotype was seen a few times. The rearrangement uses TRBV12-3 or TRBV12-4 and TRBJ1-4; unclear D gene. The CDR3 has 12 amino acids. Between the trimmed V and J ends, which lost 6 bases and 8 bases, there was a span of 10 bases. CDR3 sequence: CASSPGIEKLFF. In DNA form, the CDR3 reads TGTGCCAGCAGCCCAGGAATCGAAAAACTGTTTTTT.

The chain has TRBV24-1 and TRBJ2-1; D might be TRBD2 (6 bases). Trimming left V 4 bases short and J 6 bases short, with 12 bases between. CDR1 is KGHDR, CDR2 SFDVKD, per germline. This CDR3 has 14 residues. CDR3 sequence reads: CATSDITSFNEQFF. CDR3 coding DNA: TGTGCCACCAGTGACATTACTAGCTTCAATGAGCAGTTCTTC.

This chain joins TRBV24-1 and TRBJ2-7; 7 bases line up with TRBD1. J gave up 3 bases and V 5 bases, and 9 bases lay outside the gene matches. The germline V gene has CDR1 KGHDR and CDR2 SFDVKD. The CDR3 has 15 residues. CDR3 amino acids: CATSASRDRSYEQYF. CDR3 DNA sequence: TGTGCCACCAGTGCCTCCCGGGACAGAAGCTACGAGCAGTACTTC.

V is TRBV6-5 and J is TRBJ1-2, with D possibly being TRBD1 (6 bases). CDR1 is MNHEY, CDR2 SVGAGI, per germline. The CDR3 runs 15 residues. Between the trimmed V and J ends, which lost 7 bases and 0 bases, there was a span of 15 bases. In DNA form, the CDR3 reads TGTGCCAGCAAATCCGAGGACAGACCTAACTATGGCTACACCTTC. The encoded protein is CASKSEDRPNYGYTF.

By its share, this clonotype is medium-sized. V usage is TRBV5-1 and J usage is TRBJ2-2; 14 nucleotides match TRBD2. V lost 4 bases to trimming and J lost 4 bases; unmatched junction nucleotides: 15. Germline V gives CDR1 SGHRS, CDR2 YFSETQ. The length of the CDR3 is 20 residues. The CDR3 loop is CASSPEGLAGDRKGTGELFF. The CDR3 DNA reads TGCGCCAGCAGCCCGGAGGGACTAGCGGGAGATAGAAAAGGCACCGGGGAGCTGTTTTTT.

This clonotype counts as medium-sized. This chain uses TRBV5-6 with TRBJ2-7; D is unclear. This CDR3 contains 15 residues. The germline gives CDR1 SGHDT, CDR2 YYEEEE. Deletions cut 1 base from V and 4 bases from J, with 15 bases between. For the CDR3, the DNA is TGTGCCAGCAGCTTGCAGACGGTAGGATTATACGAGCAGTACGTC. Its protein product is CASSLQTVGLYEQYV.

Many counts were recorded for this clonotype. This chain joins TRBV12-3 or TRBV12-4 and TRBJ1-6; D is undetermined. The CDR3 runs 15 residues. Between the trimmed V and J ends, which lost 6 bases and 0 bases, there was a span of 9 bases. The CDR3 spells CASSQSGSYNSPLHF. The CDR3, as DNA: TGTGCCAGCAGCCAATCGGGCTCCTATAATTCACCCCTCCACTTT.

This sequence joins TRBV15 and TRBJ1-1, with unresolved D. Germline V gene sequence: CDR1 LNHNV, CDR2 YYDKDF (reference sequence). Trimming cost V 0 bases and J 1 base, with 9 bases left between them. The CDR3 totals 15 residues. The CDR3 region has the DNA TGTGCCACCAGCAGAGATTACAGTACGAACACTGAAGCTTTCTTT. Protein product: CATSRDYSTNTEAFF.

The J gene is TRBJ2-2, the V gene TRBV20-1; 10 bases agree with TRBD1. With 1 base clipped from V and 6 bases from J, the junction kept 5 bases outside the gene matches. The CDR3 extends over 15 amino acids. From germline, CDR1 is DFQATT and CDR2 SNEGSKA (reference sequence). CDR3: CSARGRQGASGELFF. The CDR3 nucleotides are TGCAGTGCTAGAGGGCGACAGGGGGCCTCCGGGGAGCTGTTTTTT.

This clonotype has just a few counts. This chain's CDR3 is CASSPTGEVWDTQYF. In DNA, the CDR3 is TGTGCCAGCTCACCGACAGGAGAGGTTTGGGATACGCAGTATTTT. The chain recombines TRBV18 with TRBJ2-3; D may be TRBD1 (6 bases). The CDR3 extends over 15 amino acids. Trimming cost V 3 bases and J 6 bases, with 16 bases left between them. CDR1 is KGHSH and CDR2 is LQKENI in the germline V gene. Full variable domain (rest looked up from reference TRBV18 and TRBJ2-3): NAGVMQNPRHLVRRRGQEARLRCSPMKGHSHVYWYRQLPEEGLKFMVYLQKENIIDESGMPKERFSAEFPKEGPSILRIQQVVRGDSAAYFCASSPTGEVWDTQYFGPGTRLTVL.

Many counts were recorded for this clonotype. The V and J genes are TRBV12-3 or TRBV12-4 and TRBJ1-2, with D hard to call. The V gene lost 11 bases and the J gene lost 5 bases, with 12 bases spanning the gap. The CDR3 is made up of 11 amino acids. This CDR3 is CAVEQPYGYTF. The CDR3 nucleotides are TGTGCCGTGGAACAGCCATATGGCTACACCTTC.

There are many counts of this clonotype. The rearrangement links TRBV20-1 to TRBJ1-1; no definite D call. The germline V gene has CDR1 DFQATT and CDR2 SNEGSKA (reference sequence). The CDR3 is made up of 13 amino acids. Trimming pared 0 bases from V and 5 bases from J, leaving 10 bases between. The CDR3 sequence: CSARDPQRTEAFF. As DNA, the CDR3 is TGCAGTGCTAGAGATCCCCAACGGACTGAAGCTTTCTTT.

The CDR3 is CASSSRGEAFF. CDR3 sequence (DNA): TGTGCCAGCAGCAGTAGGGGAGAAGCTTTCTTT. This chain links TRBV5-6 with TRBJ1-1, with D possibly TRBD1 on 5 matching bases. CDR1 and CDR2 from the germline V gene are SGHDT and YYEEEE. The CDR3 runs 11 residues. Trimming cost V 4 bases and J 8 bases, with 9 bases left between them.

This chain uses TRBV19 with TRBJ1-5; weak D call: TRBD1 (5 bases). The germline CDR1 and CDR2 sequences are LNHDA and SQIVND (reference sequence). The V end lost 9 bases, the J end lost 7 bases, and 16 bases lay between the germline ends. CDR3 size: 13 residues. The CDR3 DNA follows: TGTGCCAGCACTCAGGACATTTTGCAGCCCCAGCATTTT. This codes for CASTQDILQPQHF.

This clonotype was detected a few times. The chain uses TRBV6-1 and TRBJ1-2; no reliable D call. Looked up from germline, CDR1 is MNHNS and CDR2 is SASEGT. V dropped 1 base and J dropped 8 bases, with 5 bases sitting between them. The CDR3 covers 11 residues. For the CDR3, the DNA is TGTGCCAGCAGTGAAGGTACAGGCTACACCTTC. Translated, it gives CASSEGTGYTF.

This clonotype has only a few counts. The V call is TRBV7-9, the J call TRBJ1-6, with a tentative D call TRBD1 (5 bases). The V gene's germline CDR1 is SEHNR and CDR2 FQNEAQ (reference sequence). There are 14 residues in the CDR3. The germline V and J ends were trimmed by 2 bases and 13 bases, with 15 bases remaining between them. The CDR3 reads CASSLNSRDSPLHF. The CDR3 nucleotides are TGTGCCAGCAGCTTAAACAGCCGGGACTCCCCCCTCCACTTT.

There are a few counts of this clonotype. J is TRBJ1-5 and V is TRBV6-1; 8 bases are a match to TRBD1. There are 14 residues in the CDR3. CDR1 is MNHNS, CDR2 SASEGT, per germline. Trimming removed 8 bases from V and 7 bases from J; junction bases left unmatched: 10. The CDR3 reads CASRQVQGAQPQHF. Written as DNA, the CDR3 is TGTGCCAGCCGGCAGGTGCAGGGGGCACAGCCCCAGCATTTT.

The count of this clonotype is one. This chain connects TRBV20-1 to TRBJ1-5; TRBD1 is a possible D gene (6 bases). Per germline, CDR1 DFQATT and CDR2 SNEGSKA (reference sequence). V shed 6 bases and J shed 0 bases, with 15 bases lying between them. CDR3 length: 15 residues. CDR3 bases: TGCAGTGCCCCCGGGACAATTTATAGCAATCAGCCCCAGCATTTT. This translates into CSAPGTIYSNQPQHF.

This clonotype was detected a few times. The chain carries TRBV6-6 and TRBJ2-7; TRBD1 aligns across 8 bases. The CDR3 covers 13 residues. Trimming removed 7 bases from V and 7 bases from J; junction bases left unmatched: 9. Germline values: CDR1 MNHNY, CDR2 SVGAGI (reference sequence). CDR3 DNA sequence: TGTGCCAGCACCGCAGGGGGCCTCCTGGAGCAGTACTTC. It specifies CASTAGGLLEQYF.

The table lists this clonotype with many counts. This chain connects TRBV7-3 to TRBJ2-5; TRBD1 might be the D (5 bases). Germline V gene data show CDR1 as SGHTA and CDR2 as FQGTGA. This CDR3 region has 16 residues. V lost 1 base, J lost 5 bases, and 17 bases lay in between. The CDR3 DNA sequence: TGTGCCAGCAGCTTAAGGGTCGGTCAGAAGGGGGAGACCCAGTACTTC. Protein sequence: CASSLRVGQKGETQYF.

Ten or more counts support this clonotype. The chain is built from TRBV11-2 and TRBJ2-1; unclear D gene. The germline CDR1 and CDR2 sequences are SGHAT and FQNNGV. Deletions cut 0 bases from V and 10 bases from J, with 10 bases between. The CDR3 loop spans 13 amino acids. DNA of the CDR3: TGTGCCAGCAGCTTAGAGCGTAGTAACGAGCAGTTCTTC. Translating gives CASSLERSNEQFF.